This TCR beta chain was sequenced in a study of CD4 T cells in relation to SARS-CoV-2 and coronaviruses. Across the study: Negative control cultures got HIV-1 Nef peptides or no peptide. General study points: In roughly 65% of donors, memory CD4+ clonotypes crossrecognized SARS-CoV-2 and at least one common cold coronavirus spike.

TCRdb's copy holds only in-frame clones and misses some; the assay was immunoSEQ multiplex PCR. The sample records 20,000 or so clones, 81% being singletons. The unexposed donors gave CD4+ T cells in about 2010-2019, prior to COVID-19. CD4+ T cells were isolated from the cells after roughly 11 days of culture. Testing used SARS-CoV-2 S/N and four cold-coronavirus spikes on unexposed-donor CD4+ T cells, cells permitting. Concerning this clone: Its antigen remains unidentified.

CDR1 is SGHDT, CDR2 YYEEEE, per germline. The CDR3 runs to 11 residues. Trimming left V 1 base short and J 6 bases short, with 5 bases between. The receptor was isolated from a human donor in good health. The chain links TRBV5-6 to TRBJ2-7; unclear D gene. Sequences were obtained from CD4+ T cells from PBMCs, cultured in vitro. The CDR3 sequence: CASSLFSEQYF. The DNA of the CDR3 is TGTGCCAGCAGCTTGTTCTCCGAGCAGTACTTC.